The 5 T cell receptor beta chains listed next were all sequenced from one sample in a study of Graves' ophthalmopathy and Graves' hyperthyroidism. The sequenced template was RNA, covering the TCR beta CDR3 region. The first-round RT-PCR employed HTBI primers together with the Qiagen OneStep RT-PCR kit. A multiplex PCR was then performed as the second round. TCRdb re-called the multiplex PCR reads through MiXCR, storing one row per CDR3 protein. Of 400,000 to 450,000 distinct CDR3 sequences listed, 20% to 25% are singletons. Sequencing input: peripheral blood. The source is a woman between 18 and 30 years old with stable Graves' hyperthyroidism.

This clonotype was seen many times. The chain couples TRBV6-5 to TRBJ2-2, with D tentatively TRBD1 or TRBD2 (5 bases each). Trimming shortened V by 0 bases and J by 4 bases, and 12 bases separated the two germline ends. The length of the CDR3 is 16 residues. Per germline, CDR1 MNHEY and CDR2 SVGAGI. DNA for the CDR3: TGTGCCAGCAGTTACTCGGTGGGGACCGCCACCGGGGAGCTGTTTTTT. Translating gives CASSYSVGTATGELFF.

This clonotype was seen many times. The chain links TRBV6-1 to TRBJ2-5; 8 nucleotides align to TRBD2. Per germline, CDR1 MNHNS and CDR2 SASEGT. The CDR3 length is 14 residues. V shed 8 bases, J shed 5 bases, and the junction held 10 bases outside the gene matches. CDR3 bases: TGTGCCAGCCTTCGACGACTAGCGTCCGAGACCCAGTACTTC. This translates into CASLRRLASETQYF.

This clonotype was picked up many times. This may arise from a read error, as a much more abundant clone is one base away. J is TRBJ2-5 and V is TRBV12-5, with 7 positions matching TRBD1. There are 13 residues in the CDR3. Germline V lookup: CDR1 LGHNT, CDR2 FRNRAP. CDR3 sequence reads: CASRDSNQETKYF. The CDR3 nucleotides are TGTGCTAGCCGGGACAGCAACCAAGAGACCAAGTACTTC.

This clonotype has a count of ten or more. The chain carries TRBV10-2 and TRBJ2-7; D ambiguous. Germline V gene sequence: CDR1 WSHSY, CDR2 SAAADI. CDR3 length equals 14 residues. Trimming took 6 bases from V and 0 from J, leaving 12 bases between them. DNA of the CDR3: TGCGCCAGCAGGTCGGCCTACAGCTCCTACGAGCAGTACTTC. Its translation: CASRSAYSSYEQYF.

This clonotype was seen at least ten times. The rearrangement joins TRBV20-1 to TRBJ2-7; D could derive from TRBD1 or TRBD2 (5 bases each). Deletions cut 4 bases from V and 2 bases from J, with 21 bases between. Germline CDR1 is DFQATT and CDR2 is SNEGSKA (reference sequence). CDR3 size: 16 residues. The CDR3 loop is CSATGADGTDTYEQYF. In DNA form, the CDR3 reads TGCAGTGCTACCGGGGCCGACGGGACCGACACCTACGAGCAGTACTTC.